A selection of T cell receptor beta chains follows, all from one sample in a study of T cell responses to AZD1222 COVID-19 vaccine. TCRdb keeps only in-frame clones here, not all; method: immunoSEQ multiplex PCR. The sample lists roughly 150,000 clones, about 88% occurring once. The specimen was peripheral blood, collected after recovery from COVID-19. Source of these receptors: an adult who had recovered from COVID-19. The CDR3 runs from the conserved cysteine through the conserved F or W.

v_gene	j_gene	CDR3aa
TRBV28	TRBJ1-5	CASSLGNQPQHF
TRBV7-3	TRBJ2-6	CASSLVGSPGSGANVLTF
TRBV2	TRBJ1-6	CASSHSDNSPLHF
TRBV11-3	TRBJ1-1	CASSLTGGSGEAFF
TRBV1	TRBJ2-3	CTSRGTQYF
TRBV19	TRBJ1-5	CASTHREGAGQPQHF
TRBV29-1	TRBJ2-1	CSVGGDPYNEQFF
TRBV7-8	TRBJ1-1	CASSLVGRGEAFF
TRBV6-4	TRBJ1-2	CASSAGPPYGYTF
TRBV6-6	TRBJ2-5	CASSTRETQYF
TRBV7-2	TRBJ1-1	CASSLNRAGTEAFF
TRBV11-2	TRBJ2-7	CASSPRGVAGDYEQYF
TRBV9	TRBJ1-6	CASSVDGSSYNSPLHF
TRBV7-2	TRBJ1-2	CASSPRTKNYGYTF
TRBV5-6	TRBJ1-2	CASRWDRINYGYTF
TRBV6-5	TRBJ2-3	CASSGGRDRSDTQYF
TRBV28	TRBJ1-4	CASTPNKKLFF
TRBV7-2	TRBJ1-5	CASSFGQLGQPQHF
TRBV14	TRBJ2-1	CASSPVGTAKYNEQFF
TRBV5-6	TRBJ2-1	CASSLPSGSNEQFF
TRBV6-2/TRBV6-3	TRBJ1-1	CASSVNTEAFF
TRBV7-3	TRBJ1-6	CASSFGYRNSPLHF
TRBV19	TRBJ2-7	CASNSRSGLAGSEQYF
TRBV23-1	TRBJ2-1	CASSPPGAGVIGGSYNEQFF
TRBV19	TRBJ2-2	CASSPLAGGPSGELFF
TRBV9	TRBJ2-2	CASSRTSAGELFF
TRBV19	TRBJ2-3	CASSIVRTGSTDTQYF
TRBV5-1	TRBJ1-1	CASSTNGQDTEAFF
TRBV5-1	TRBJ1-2	CASSPGLYGYTF
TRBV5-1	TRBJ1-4	CASSLRPEPEKLFF
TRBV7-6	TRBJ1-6	CASSLAPSKGSPLHF
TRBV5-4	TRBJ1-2	CASSPWGGGLGYGYTF
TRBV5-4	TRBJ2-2	CASSSRGGFTGELFF
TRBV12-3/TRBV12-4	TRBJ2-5	CASSLRETQYF
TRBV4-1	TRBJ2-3	CASSQEASVSTDTQYF
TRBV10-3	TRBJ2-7	CAIGPQIEEQYF
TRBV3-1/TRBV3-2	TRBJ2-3	CASSQVDTQYF
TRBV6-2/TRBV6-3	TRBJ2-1	CASSSDRPYNEQFF
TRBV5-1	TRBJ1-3	CASSLEGGAGNTIYF